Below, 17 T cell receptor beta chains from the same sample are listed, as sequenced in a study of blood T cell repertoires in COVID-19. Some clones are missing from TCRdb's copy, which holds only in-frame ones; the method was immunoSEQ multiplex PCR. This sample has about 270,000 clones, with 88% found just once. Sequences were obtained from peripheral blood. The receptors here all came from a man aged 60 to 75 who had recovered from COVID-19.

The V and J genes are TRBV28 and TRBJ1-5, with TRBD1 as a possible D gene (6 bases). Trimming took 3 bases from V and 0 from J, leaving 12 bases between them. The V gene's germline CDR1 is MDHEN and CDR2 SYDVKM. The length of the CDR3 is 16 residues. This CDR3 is CASSLRLGHSNQPQHF. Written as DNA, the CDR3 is TGTGCCAGCAGTTTGAGATTGGGACATAGCAATCAGCCCCAGCATTTT.

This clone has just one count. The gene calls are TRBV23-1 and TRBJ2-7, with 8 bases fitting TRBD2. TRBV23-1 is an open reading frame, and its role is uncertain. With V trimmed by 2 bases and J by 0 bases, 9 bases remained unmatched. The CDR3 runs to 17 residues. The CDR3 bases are TGCGCCAGCAGTCAACACATCGGGGGGGGAGGCTCCTACGAGCAGTACTTC. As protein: CASSQHIGGGGSYEQYF.

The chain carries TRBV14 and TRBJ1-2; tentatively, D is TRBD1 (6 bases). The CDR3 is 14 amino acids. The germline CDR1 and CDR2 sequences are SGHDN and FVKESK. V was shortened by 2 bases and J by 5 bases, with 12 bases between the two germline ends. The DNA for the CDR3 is TGTGCCAGCAGCCAACGGTCAGGGGCATATGGCTACACCTTC. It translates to CASSQRSGAYGYTF.

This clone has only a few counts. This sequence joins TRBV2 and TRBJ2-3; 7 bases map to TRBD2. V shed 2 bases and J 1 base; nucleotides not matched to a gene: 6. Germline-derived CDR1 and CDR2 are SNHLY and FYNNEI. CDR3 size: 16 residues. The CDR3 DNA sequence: TGTGCCAGCAGTGAAATAGGCGGGGGAGGCACAGATACGCAGTATTTT. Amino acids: CASSEIGGGGTDTQYF.

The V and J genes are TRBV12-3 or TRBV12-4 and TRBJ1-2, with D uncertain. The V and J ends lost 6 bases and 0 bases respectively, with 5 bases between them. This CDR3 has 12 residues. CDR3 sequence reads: CASSPANYGYTF. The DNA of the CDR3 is TGTGCCAGCAGCCCAGCTAACTATGGCTACACCTTC.

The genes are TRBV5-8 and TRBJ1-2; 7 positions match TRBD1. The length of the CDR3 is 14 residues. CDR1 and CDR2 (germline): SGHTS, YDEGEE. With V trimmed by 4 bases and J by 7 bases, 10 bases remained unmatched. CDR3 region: CASSALQGLGGYTF. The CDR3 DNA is TGTGCCAGCAGCGCACTACAGGGGCTCGGTGGCTACACCTTC.

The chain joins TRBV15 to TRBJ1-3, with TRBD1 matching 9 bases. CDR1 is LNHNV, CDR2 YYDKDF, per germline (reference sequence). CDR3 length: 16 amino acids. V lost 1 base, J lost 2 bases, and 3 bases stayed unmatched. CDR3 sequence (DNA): TGTGCCACCAGCAGAGCAAGACAGGGGGCTGGAAACACCATATATTTT. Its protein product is CATSRARQGAGNTIYF.

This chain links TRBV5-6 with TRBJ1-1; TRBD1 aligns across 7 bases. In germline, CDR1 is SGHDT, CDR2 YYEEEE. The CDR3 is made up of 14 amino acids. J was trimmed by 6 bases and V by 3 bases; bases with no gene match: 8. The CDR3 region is CASSWMTGKAEAFF. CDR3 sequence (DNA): TGTGCCAGCAGCTGGATGACAGGGAAAGCTGAAGCTTTCTTT.

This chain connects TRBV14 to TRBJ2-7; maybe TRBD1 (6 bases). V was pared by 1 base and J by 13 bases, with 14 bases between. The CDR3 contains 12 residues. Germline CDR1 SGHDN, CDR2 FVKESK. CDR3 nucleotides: TGTGCCAGCAGCCAAGCCGGGACACCGGCCTACTTC. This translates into CASSQAGTPAYF.

The CDR3 nucleotides read TGTGCCAGCAGTTCCGGGTCTAACTATGGCTACACCTTC. Translated: CASSSGSNYGYTF. The chain joins TRBV3-1 (or the pseudogene TRBV3-2) to TRBJ1-2, with no clear D. The CDR3 is 13 residues long. CDR1 and CDR2 from the germline V gene are LGHDT and YNNKEL (reference sequence). Between the trimmed V and J ends, which lost 6 bases and 0 bases, there was a span of 8 bases.

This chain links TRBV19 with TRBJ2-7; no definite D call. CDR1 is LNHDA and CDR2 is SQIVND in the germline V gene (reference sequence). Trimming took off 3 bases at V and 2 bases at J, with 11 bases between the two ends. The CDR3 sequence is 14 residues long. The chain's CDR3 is CASSITGPAYEQYF. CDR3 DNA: TGTGCCAGTAGTATTACTGGGCCCGCCTACGAGCAGTACTTC.

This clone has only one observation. The CDR3 DNA reads as TGTGCCAGCAGCTTGGCAGTTTACAATGAGCAGTTCTTC. Amino acid sequence: CASSLAVYNEQFF. The chain joins TRBV5-4 to TRBJ2-1; D uncertain. V shed 0 bases and J shed 4 bases, with 5 bases lying between them. Per germline, CDR1 SGHNT and CDR2 YYREEE (reference sequence). This CDR3 is built from 13 residues.

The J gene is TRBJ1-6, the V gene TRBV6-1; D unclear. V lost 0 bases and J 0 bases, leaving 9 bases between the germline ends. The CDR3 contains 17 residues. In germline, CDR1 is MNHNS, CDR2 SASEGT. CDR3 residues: CASSEAREHSYNSPLHF. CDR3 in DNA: TGTGCCAGCAGTGAAGCGAGGGAACACTCCTATAATTCACCCCTCCACTTT.

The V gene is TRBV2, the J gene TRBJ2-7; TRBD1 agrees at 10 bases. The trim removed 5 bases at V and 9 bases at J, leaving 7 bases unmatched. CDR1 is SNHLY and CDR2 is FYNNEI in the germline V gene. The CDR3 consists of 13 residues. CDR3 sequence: CASSTGQGTGQYF. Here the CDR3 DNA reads TGTGCCAGCAGTACGGGACAGGGGACTGGGCAGTACTTC. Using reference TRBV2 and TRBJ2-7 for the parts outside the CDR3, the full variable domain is EPEVTQTPSHQVTQMGQEVILRCVPISNHLYFYWYRQILGQKVEFLVSFYNNEISEKSEIFDDQFSVERPDGSNFTLKIRSTKLEDSAMYFCASSTGQGTGQYFGPGTRLTVT.

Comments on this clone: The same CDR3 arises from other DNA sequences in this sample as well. Written as DNA, the CDR3 is TGTGCCAGCAGTCTTACAGAGAACACTGAAGCTTTCTTT. Translated: CASSLTENTEAFF. J is TRBJ1-1 and V is TRBV7-6, with D uncertain. V shed 6 bases and J shed 1 base, with 9 bases lying between them. The CDR3 has 13 residues. CDR1 SGHVS and CDR2 FNYEAQ come from the germline V gene.

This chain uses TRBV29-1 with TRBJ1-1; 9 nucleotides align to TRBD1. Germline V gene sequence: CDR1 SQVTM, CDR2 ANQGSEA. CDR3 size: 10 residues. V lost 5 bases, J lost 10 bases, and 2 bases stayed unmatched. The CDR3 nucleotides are TGCAGCGTTAAGACAGGGGGAGCTTTCTTT. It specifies CSVKTGGAFF.

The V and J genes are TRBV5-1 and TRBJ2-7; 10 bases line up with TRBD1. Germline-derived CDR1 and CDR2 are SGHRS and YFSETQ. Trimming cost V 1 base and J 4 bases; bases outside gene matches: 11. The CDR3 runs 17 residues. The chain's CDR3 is CASSLFFRTGGNYEQYF. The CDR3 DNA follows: TGCGCCAGCAGCTTGTTTTTTCGGACAGGGGGAAATTACGAGCAGTACTTC.